Each of the 9 T cell receptor beta chains below was sequenced from the same sample in a study of vaccination effects on CD4 cells after COVID-19. Produced via immunoSEQ multiplex PCR; TCRdb's table is partial and in-frame only. This sample yields approximately 29,000 clones, of which about 72% are seen a single time; around 30% belongs to the top ten. Viral peptide pool expansion of antigen-specific CD4+ T cells preceded sequencing in the ViraFEST assay. Subsequent to 10 days of culture, CD4+ T cells were isolated. This person's SARS-CoV-2 infection, confirmed by PCR, occurred between March and December 2020. No antigen has been identified for these receptors. Material: CD4+ T cells from PBMCs cultured with a peptide pool, obtained before COVID-19 vaccination. These receptors all stem from a human donor who had a prior SARS-CoV-2 infection.

In its sample, this clone was seen a few times. V gene TRBV28 combines with J gene TRBJ1-6; D unclear. The ends were cut back, 3 bases at V and 4 bases at J, with 16 bases in the middle. The CDR3 length is 17 residues. CDR1 is MDHEN and CDR2 is SYDVKM in the germline V gene. The CDR3, as DNA: TGTGCCAGCAGTTTCCGTAATCTCGACATTTATAATTCACCCCTCCACTTT. It translates to CASSFRNLDIYNSPLHF.

The CDR3, as DNA: TGTGCCAGCAGTGAACACTCTTCACTGGGCTACGAGCAGTACTTC. Amino acid sequence: CASSEHSSLGYEQYF. The rearrangement uses TRBV25-1 and TRBJ2-7, with D unresolved. With 2 bases removed from V and 3 bases from J, the gap between germline ends came to 14 bases. From germline, CDR1 is MGHDK and CDR2 SYGVNS. The CDR3 has 15 residues.

This chain joins TRBV7-8 and TRBJ2-7; 12 nucleotides line up with TRBD2. The trim removed 1 base at V and 6 bases at J, leaving 16 bases unmatched. The CDR3 contains 19 residues. Germline V CDR1 and CDR2: SGHVS, FQNEAQ. CDR3 in DNA: TGTGCCAGCAGCTTAGAAGGACTAGCGGGAATTCGGTTTGGGGGCGAGCAGTACTTC. Encoded protein: CASSLEGLAGIRFGGEQYF.

The rearrangement joins TRBV18 to TRBJ1-2; D possibly corresponds to TRBD1 (5 bases). Deletions cut 3 bases from V and 7 bases from J, with 12 bases between. The CDR3 is 13 amino acids. The germline V gene encodes CDR1 KGHSH and CDR2 LQKENI. Here the CDR3 reads CASSPPTGGGYTF. CDR3 coding DNA: TGTGCCAGCTCACCTCCCACGGGGGGTGGCTACACCTTC. Full variable domain (rest looked up from reference TRBV18 and TRBJ1-2): NAGVMQNPRHLVRRRGQEARLRCSPMKGHSHVYWYRQLPEEGLKFMVYLQKENIIDESGMPKERFSAEFPKEGPSILRIQQVVRGDSAAYFCASSPPTGGGYTFGSGTRLTVV.

The DNA of the CDR3 is TGTGCCAGCGGCGGGGGGACATCCTACGAGCAGTACTTC. Translating it yields CASGGGTSYEQYF. The chain uses TRBV9 and TRBJ2-7; TRBD2 matches 8 bases. This CDR3 is built from 13 residues. Trimming cost V 7 bases and J 1 base; bases outside gene matches: 4. CDR1 SGDLS and CDR2 YYNGEE come from the germline V gene.

The J gene is TRBJ1-4, the V gene TRBV18, with TRBD1 matching over 11 bases. The CDR3 contains 15 residues. Germline assignment: CDR1 KGHSH and CDR2 LQKENI. V lost 0 bases to trimming and J lost 8 bases; unmatched junction nucleotides: 2. CDR3 sequence (DNA): TGTGCCAGCTCACCACCGGGACAGGGGGGCGAAAAACTGTTTTTT. The encoded protein is CASSPPGQGGEKLFF.

The chain has TRBV10-3 and TRBJ2-1, with TRBD2 identical over 7 bases. This CDR3 contains 14 residues. V lost 6 bases, J lost 7 bases, and 9 bases stayed unmatched. Per germline, CDR1 ENHRY and CDR2 SYGVKD. In DNA form, the CDR3 reads TGTGCCATCAGGCCTAGCGGTTTCGGGAATGAGCAGTTCTTC. This translates into CAIRPSGFGNEQFF.

This clone was picked up one time. The gene calls are TRBV6-5 and TRBJ1-3; D is ambiguous. With 4 bases removed from V and 0 bases from J, the gap between germline ends came to 13 bases. The CDR3 sequence is 16 residues long. Germline V CDR1 and CDR2: MNHEY, SVGAGI. The CDR3 sequence is CASSSPLRDSGNTIYF. CDR3 DNA: TGTGCCAGCAGTTCCCCCTTAAGGGACTCTGGAAACACCATATATTTT.

The genes are TRBV12-3 or TRBV12-4 and TRBJ2-6; D uncertain. This CDR3 comprises 13 residues. With 8 bases removed from V and 0 bases from J, the gap between germline ends came to 5 bases. CDR3 protein: CASQRSGANVLTF. The CDR3 DNA reads as TGTGCCAGCCAGCGCTCTGGGGCCAACGTCCTGACTTTC.